The sequence of this TCR beta chain was determined in a study of cytotoxic CD8 clonotypes in ibrutinib-treated CLL. Looking at the study overall: Responses: around 25 partial, 2 complete; after median roughly 68 months, about 15 stayed remitted, around twelve progressed. Productive templates averaged approximately 260,000 per sample, and productive rearrangements about 89,000. Whole-study results and caveats: Clonality increased with ibrutinib response but returned toward baseline at progression. In sustained-remission versus progressing patients, sampling times differed.

Clones were sequenced by immunoSEQ multiplex PCR, and TCRdb holds only the in-frame ones, with some missing. The table records some 200,000 clones, 79% of them present only once. V lost 5 bases to trimming and J lost 4 bases, with 14 bases between them. The germline CDR1 and CDR2 sequences are SGHRS and YFSETQ. The CDR3 is 14 residues long. With regard to this clone: Its target is unknown.

This TCR came from a human donor with chronic lymphocytic leukemia. The rearrangement links TRBV5-1 to TRBJ2-3; possible D gene TRBD2, 5 bases. The material was PBMCs, obtained after 12 months of ibrutinib treatment. The CDR3 sequence: CASSYGPGSDTQYF. Written as DNA, the CDR3 is TGCGCCAGCAGTTACGGCCCGGGGTCAGATACGCAGTATTTT. The variable domain in full, with the rest retrieved from reference TRBV5-1 and TRBJ2-3, is KAGVTQTPRYLIKTRGQQVTLSCSPISGHRSVSWYQQTPGQGLQFLFEYFSETQRNKGNFPGRFSGRQFSNSRSEMNVSTLELGDSALYLCASSYGPGSDTQYFGPGTRLTVL.